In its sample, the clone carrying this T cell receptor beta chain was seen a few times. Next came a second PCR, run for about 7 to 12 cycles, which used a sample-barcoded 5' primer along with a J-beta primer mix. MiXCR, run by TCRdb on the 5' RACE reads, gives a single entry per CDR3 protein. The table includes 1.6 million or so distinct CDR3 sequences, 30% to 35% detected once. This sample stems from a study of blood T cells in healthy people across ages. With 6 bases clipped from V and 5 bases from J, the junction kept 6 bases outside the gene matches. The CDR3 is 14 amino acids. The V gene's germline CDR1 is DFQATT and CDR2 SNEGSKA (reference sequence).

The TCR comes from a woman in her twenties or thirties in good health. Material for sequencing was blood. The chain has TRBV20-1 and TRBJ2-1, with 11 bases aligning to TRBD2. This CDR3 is CSAPSGLADNEQFF. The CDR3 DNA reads TGCAGTGCCCCCTCGGGACTAGCGGACAATGAGCAGTTCTTC.